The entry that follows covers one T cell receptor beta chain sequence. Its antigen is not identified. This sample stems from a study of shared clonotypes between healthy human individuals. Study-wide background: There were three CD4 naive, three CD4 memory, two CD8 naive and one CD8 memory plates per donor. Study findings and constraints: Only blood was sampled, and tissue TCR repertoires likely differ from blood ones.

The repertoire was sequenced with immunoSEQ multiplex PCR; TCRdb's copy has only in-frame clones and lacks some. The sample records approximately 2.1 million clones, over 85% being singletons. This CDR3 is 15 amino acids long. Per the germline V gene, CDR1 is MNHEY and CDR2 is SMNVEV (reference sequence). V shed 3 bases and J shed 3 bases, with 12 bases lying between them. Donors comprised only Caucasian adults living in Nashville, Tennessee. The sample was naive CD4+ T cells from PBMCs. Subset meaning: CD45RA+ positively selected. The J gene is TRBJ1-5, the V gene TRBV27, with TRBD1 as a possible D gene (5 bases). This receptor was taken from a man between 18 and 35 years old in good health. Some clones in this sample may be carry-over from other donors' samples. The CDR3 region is CASSFEGGANQPQHF. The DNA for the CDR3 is TGTGCCAGCAGTTTTGAGGGAGGGGCCAATCAGCCCCAGCATTTT.